This TCR beta chain was sequenced during a study of blood T cell repertoires in COVID-19. The wider study: Samples of COVID-19 (acute and convalescent) were obtained from the United States, Italy and Spain. PBMCs, B-cell-depleted T cells, or T cells were the source of the cDNA or gDNA that made up the material.

How the authors handled the data: How many nucleated cells were present was estimated from reference gene primer amplification. The table came from immunoSEQ multiplex PCR; TCRdb's copy has only in-frame clones and leaves some out. The DNA was the basis for D and trimming; V, J and clone size are from that table. The sample lists a few hundred thousand clones; around 83% were seen once. Sequenced: peripheral blood. This receptor was identified in a woman in her forties or fifties with acute or convalescent COVID-19.

The CDR3, as DNA: TGTGCCAGCAGCGCGGGGCTGGGAGGGAATTCACCCCTCCACTTT. Translated: CASSAGLGGNSPLHF. The J gene is TRBJ1-6, the V gene TRBV9; tentatively, D is TRBD1 (5 bases). This CDR3 spans 15 amino acids. The germline V gene encodes CDR1 SGDLS and CDR2 YYNGEE. Deletions cut 3 bases from V and 7 bases from J, with 14 bases between.